These 20 T cell receptor beta chains originate from one sample sequenced in a study of low-dose radiotherapy and immunotherapy resistance in tumors. Stated time point: after trial treatment. Treatment noted: LDRT plus nivolumab, ipilimumab, low-dose cyclophosphamide and aspirin (RACIN trial). cDNA synthesis used a TRAV/TRBV-specific primer set for both chains. TCRs were amplified for roughly 20 PCR cycles with a constant-region primer and V-primer adapter. A single record per CDR3 protein comes from TCRdb applying MiXCR to the reads. The table includes tens of thousands of distinct CDR3 sequences, around a fifth detected once. Sequences were derived from PBMCs, sampled after low-dose radiotherapy plus immunotherapy. These receptors came from a female donor with ovarian cancer.

This clonotype has at least ten counts. The chain joins TRBV29-1 to TRBJ1-2; D call uncertain. The CDR3 totals 13 residues. CDR1 SQVTM and CDR2 ANQGSEA come from the germline V gene. The V end was cut by 6 bases, the J end by 8 bases, with 19 bases between. The CDR3 reads CSVMLVSRPGYTF. The DNA of the CDR3 is TGCAGCGTGATGCTTGTGTCCCGACCCGGCTACACCTTC.

This clonotype was detected ten times or more. This sequence joins TRBV29-1 and TRBJ2-6; weak D call: TRBD1 (6 bases). CDR1 and CDR2 (germline): SQVTM, ANQGSEA. The CDR3 covers 14 residues. Trimming left V 6 bases short and J 1 base short, with 10 bases between. The CDR3, as DNA: TGCAGCGTGGGAACAGGGTCTGGGGCCAACGTCCTGACTTTC. Protein: CSVGTGSGANVLTF.

The rearrangement links TRBV5-1 to TRBJ2-6; D ambiguous. The CDR3 runs 13 residues. With 3 bases removed from V and 2 bases from J, the gap between germline ends came to 3 bases. CDR1 and CDR2 (germline): SGHRS, YFSETQ. CDR3 loop: CASSSAGANVLTF. The CDR3, as DNA: TGCGCCAGCAGCTCCGCTGGGGCCAACGTCCTGACTTTC.

This clonotype appeared many times. The chain joins TRBV4-3 to TRBJ2-2; D assignment may be TRBD1 or TRBD2 (5 bases each). Per germline, CDR1 LGHNA and CDR2 YSLEER. Trimming pared 2 bases from V and 4 bases from J, leaving 11 bases between. The CDR3 loop spans 15 amino acids. CDR3 loop: CASSQYVGTTGELFF. The CDR3 nucleotides read TGCGCCAGCAGCCAATACGTCGGGACCACCGGGGAGCTGTTTTTT.

This clonotype was detected ten times or more. The V gene is TRBV19, the J gene TRBJ1-2; no clear D. The CDR3 loop spans 13 amino acids. V lost 4 bases and J lost 1, with 7 bases in between. In germline, CDR1 is LNHDA, CDR2 SQIVND (reference sequence). CDR3 DNA: TGTGCCAGTAGTAGGGAACTTAACTATGGCTACACCTTC. Its protein product is CASSRELNYGYTF.

This clonotype was recorded a few times. CDR3 sequence (DNA): TGTGCCAGCACCCTGATCACAATGGGCGGCGAGCAGTACTTC. Its translation: CASTLITMGGEQYF. The chain combines TRBV28 with TRBJ2-7; no definite D call. The CDR3 loop spans 14 amino acids. Per germline, CDR1 MDHEN and CDR2 SYDVKM. The V end was cut by 7 bases, the J end by 6 bases, with 19 bases between.

Only a few counts were recorded for this clonotype. The rearrangement uses TRBV30 and TRBJ2-7, with 7 bases that match TRBD1. There are 14 residues in the CDR3. V lost 4 bases, J lost 7 bases, and 13 bases stayed unmatched. CDR1 and CDR2 (germline): GTSNPN, SVGIG (reference sequence). The CDR3 DNA reads as TGTGCCTGGAATTACGGACAGGCTCCGGGAGAGCAGTACTTC. Protein: CAWNYGQAPGEQYF.

Details on this clonotype: Since a far larger clone is one base different, this is likely a read error. The gene calls are TRBV12-3 or TRBV12-4 and TRBJ2-7; a possible D gene is TRBD1 (7 bases). The CDR3 loop spans 15 amino acids. With 6 bases removed from V and 7 bases from J, the gap between germline ends came to 22 bases. Here the CDR3 reads CASSPDRRVPGEQYF. The CDR3 DNA sequence: TGTGCCAGCAGCCCGGACAGGAGGGTCCCAGGTGAGCAGTACTTC.

This clonotype has ten or more counts. The chain carries TRBV19 and TRBJ1-5, with D perhaps TRBD1 (5 bases). Germline CDR1 and CDR2: LNHDA and SQIVND (reference sequence). The CDR3 extends over 14 amino acids. V dropped 5 bases and J dropped 3 bases, with 11 bases sitting between them. The CDR3 DNA sequence: TGTGCCAGTAGTCTCAGGGTGAACAATCAGCCCCAGCATTTT. It encodes CASSLRVNNQPQHF.

The V gene is TRBV12-3 or TRBV12-4, the J gene TRBJ2-6; TRBD2 agrees at 10 bases. The trim removed 3 bases at V and 0 bases at J, leaving 11 bases unmatched. CDR3 length: 20 amino acids. CDR3 in amino acids: CASSFLTSGKPHSGANVLTF. Written as DNA, the CDR3 is TGTGCCAGCAGTTTTCTCACTAGCGGGAAACCCCACTCTGGGGCCAACGTCCTGACTTTC.

This clonotype was seen repeatedly, ten times or more. The chain has TRBV7-2 and TRBJ2-2; possibly TRBD1 for D (5 bases). This CDR3 has 15 amino acids. In germline, CDR1 is SGHTA, CDR2 FQGNSA. Between the trimmed V and J ends, which lost 5 bases and 1 base, there was a span of 11 bases. The CDR3 nucleotides are TGTGCCAGCAGCCCCCAGGGCTTGAACACCGGGGAGCTGTTTTTT. As protein: CASSPQGLNTGELFF.

This clonotype showed up many times. The chain recombines TRBV7-2 with TRBJ2-3; D gene uncertain. Germline V CDR1 and CDR2: SGHTA, FQGNSA. The CDR3 runs 12 residues. V was shortened by 0 bases and J by 8 bases, with 6 bases between the two germline ends. The DNA of the CDR3 is TGTGCCAGCAGCTTAGCGGTGACTACGCAGTATTTT. Protein: CASSLAVTTQYF.

This clonotype was picked up many times. V gene TRBV12-3 or TRBV12-4 combines with J gene TRBJ1-5, with TRBD1 as a possible D gene (5 bases). V was trimmed by 8 bases and J by 2 bases, leaving 7 bases between them. This CDR3 has 12 amino acids. This chain's CDR3 is CASQGGNQPQHF. The CDR3 DNA reads TGTGCCAGCCAGGGTGGCAATCAGCCCCAGCATTTT.

The rearrangement uses TRBV5-1 and TRBJ1-6, with D perhaps TRBD1 (6 bases). The germline V gene has CDR1 SGHRS and CDR2 YFSETQ. The CDR3 is made up of 15 amino acids. Trimming cost V 0 bases and J 13 bases, with 17 bases left between them. In nucleotides, the CDR3 is TGCGCCAGCAGCTTGGACGGACAGACCGGGGCCCCCCTCCACTTT. This gives the protein CASSLDGQTGAPLHF.

The sample holds many counts of this clonotype. The chain links TRBV20-1 to TRBJ2-1, with 13 bases fitting TRBD2. The CDR3 contains 16 residues. Germline V gene lookup returns CDR1 DFQATT and CDR2 SNEGSKA (reference sequence). Trimming cost V 6 bases and J 9 bases; bases outside gene matches: 14. As DNA, the CDR3 is TGCAGTGCCAAACCACCGGGACTAGCGGGGACGGTTGAGCAGTTCTTC. It encodes CSAKPPGLAGTVEQFF.

The sample holds many counts of this clonotype. The genes are TRBV10-3 and TRBJ2-2, with unresolved D. Trimming took off 10 bases at V and 5 bases at J, with 26 bases between the two ends. Germline CDR1 ENHRY, CDR2 SYGVKD. CDR3 length equals 17 residues. The CDR3 reads CATSRDSIGSRTGELFF. Written as DNA, the CDR3 is TGTGCCACATCCCGAGACTCCATCGGGTCGCGAACCGGGGAGCTGTTTTTT.

The gene calls are TRBV19 and TRBJ2-5; 14 nucleotides line up with TRBD2. Germline V gene lookup returns CDR1 LNHDA and CDR2 SQIVND (reference sequence). The CDR3 sequence is 15 residues long. Trimming at V came to 5 bases and at J to 12 bases, leaving 11 bases not matched to a gene. Written as DNA, the CDR3 is TGTGCCAGTAGTGTCGCCGGGACTAGCGGGGGCCCCAAGTACTTC. Residues: CASSVAGTSGGPKYF.

In its sample, this clonotype was seen many times. V and J are TRBV12-3 or TRBV12-4 and TRBJ2-1; no clear D. The CDR3 extends over 16 amino acids. V was cut by 2 bases and J by 0 bases, with 11 bases left in between. The CDR3 nucleotides read TGTGCCAGCAGTTTAAAGGGCCCGAGCTCCTACAATGAGCAGTTCTTC. Protein product: CASSLKGPSSYNEQFF.

In this sample, this clonotype turned up many times. The chain is built from TRBV12-3 or TRBV12-4 and TRBJ2-3; TRBD2 matches at 12 bases. The CDR3 has 16 residues. With 8 bases clipped from V and 1 base from J, the junction kept 7 bases outside the gene matches. CDR3 protein: CASETSGGPGTDTQYF. CDR3 sequence (DNA): TGTGCCAGCGAGACTAGCGGGGGACCAGGCACAGATACGCAGTATTTT.

As for this clonotype: Since a far larger clone is one base different, this is likely a read error. The chain recombines TRBV6-5 with TRBJ1-2, with D uncertain. CDR3 length: 15 amino acids. CDR1 and CDR2 from the germline V gene are MNHEY and SVGAGI. The V end was cut by 6 bases, the J end by 1 base, with 15 bases between. Here the CDR3 DNA reads TGTGCCAGCAGCCTCGGGATAGTCCATAACTATGGCTACACCTTC. Its protein is CASSLGIVHNYGYTF.